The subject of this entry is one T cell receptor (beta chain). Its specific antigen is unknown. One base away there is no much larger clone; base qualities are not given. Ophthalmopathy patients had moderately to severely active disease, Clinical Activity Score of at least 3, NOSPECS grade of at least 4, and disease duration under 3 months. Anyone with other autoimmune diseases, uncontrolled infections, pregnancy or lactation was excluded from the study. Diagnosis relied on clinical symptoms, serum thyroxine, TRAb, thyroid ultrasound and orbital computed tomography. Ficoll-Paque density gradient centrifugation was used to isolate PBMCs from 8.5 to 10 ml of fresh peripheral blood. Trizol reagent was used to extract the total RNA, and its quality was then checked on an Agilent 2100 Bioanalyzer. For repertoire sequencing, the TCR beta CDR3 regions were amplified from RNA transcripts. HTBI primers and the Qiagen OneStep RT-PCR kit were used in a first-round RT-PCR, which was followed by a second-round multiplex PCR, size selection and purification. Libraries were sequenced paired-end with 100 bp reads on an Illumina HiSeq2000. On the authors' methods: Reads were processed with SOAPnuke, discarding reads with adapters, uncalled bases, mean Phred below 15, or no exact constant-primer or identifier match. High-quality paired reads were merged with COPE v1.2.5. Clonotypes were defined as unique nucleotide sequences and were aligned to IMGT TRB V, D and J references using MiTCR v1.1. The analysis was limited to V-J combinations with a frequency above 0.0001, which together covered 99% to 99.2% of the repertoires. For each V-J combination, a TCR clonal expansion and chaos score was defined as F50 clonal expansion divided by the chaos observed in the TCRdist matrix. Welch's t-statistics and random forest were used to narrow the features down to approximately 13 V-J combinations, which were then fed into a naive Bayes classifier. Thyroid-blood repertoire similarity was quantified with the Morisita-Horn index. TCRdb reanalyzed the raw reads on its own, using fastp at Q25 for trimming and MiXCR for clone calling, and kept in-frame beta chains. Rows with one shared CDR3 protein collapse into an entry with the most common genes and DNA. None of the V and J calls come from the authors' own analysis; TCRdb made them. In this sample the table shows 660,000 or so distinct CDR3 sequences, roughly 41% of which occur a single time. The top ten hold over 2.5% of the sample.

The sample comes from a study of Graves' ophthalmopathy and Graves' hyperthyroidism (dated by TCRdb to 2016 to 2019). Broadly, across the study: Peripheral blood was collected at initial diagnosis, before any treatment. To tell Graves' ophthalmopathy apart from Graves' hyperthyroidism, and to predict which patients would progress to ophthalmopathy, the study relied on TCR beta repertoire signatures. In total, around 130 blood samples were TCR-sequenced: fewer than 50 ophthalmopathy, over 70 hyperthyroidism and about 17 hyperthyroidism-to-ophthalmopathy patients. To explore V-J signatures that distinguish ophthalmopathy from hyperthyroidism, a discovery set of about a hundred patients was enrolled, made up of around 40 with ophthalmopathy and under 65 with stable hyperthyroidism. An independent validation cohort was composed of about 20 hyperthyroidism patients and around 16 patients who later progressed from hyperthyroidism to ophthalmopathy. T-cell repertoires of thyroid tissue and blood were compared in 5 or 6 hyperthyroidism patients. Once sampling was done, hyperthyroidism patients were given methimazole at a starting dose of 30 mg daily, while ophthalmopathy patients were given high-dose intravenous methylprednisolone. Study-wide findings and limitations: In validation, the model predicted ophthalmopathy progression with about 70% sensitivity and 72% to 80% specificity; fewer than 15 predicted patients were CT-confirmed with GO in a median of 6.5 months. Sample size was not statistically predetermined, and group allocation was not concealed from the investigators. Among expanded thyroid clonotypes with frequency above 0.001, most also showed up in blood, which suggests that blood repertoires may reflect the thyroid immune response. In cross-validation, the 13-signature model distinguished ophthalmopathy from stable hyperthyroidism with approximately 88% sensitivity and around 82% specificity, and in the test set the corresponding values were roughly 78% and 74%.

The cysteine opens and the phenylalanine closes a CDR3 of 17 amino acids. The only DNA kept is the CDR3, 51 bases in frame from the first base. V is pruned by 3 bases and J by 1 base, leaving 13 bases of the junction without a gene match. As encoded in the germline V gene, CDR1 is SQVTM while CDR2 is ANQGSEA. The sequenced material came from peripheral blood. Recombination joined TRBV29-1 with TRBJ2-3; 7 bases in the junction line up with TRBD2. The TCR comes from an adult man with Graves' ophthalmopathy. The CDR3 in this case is CSVDGLPPSGRTDTQYF. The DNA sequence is TGCAGCGTTGATGGATTGCCTCCTAGCGGACGCACAGATACGCAGTATTTT.